This TCR beta chain is drawn from a study of T cell responses to AZD1222 COVID-19 vaccine. Study-wide points: A reported finding is that nearly half of spike-specific TCRs target unmutated variant regions. The donor group comprised mostly white British people and more females; the analysis possibly underestimated clonal diversity. The study found vaccine-associated CD4 TCRs spanning spike, dominant at 160-218 and 743-854. Sampling captured repertoires only after the peak T cell response.

V was clipped by 4 bases and J by 0 bases; unmatched bases: 2. From germline, CDR1 is SGDLS and CDR2 YYNGEE. The CDR3 consists of 15 residues. TCRdb's table, derived via immunoSEQ multiplex PCR, lists solely in-frame clones and lacks some. The data hold about 150,000 clones, with about nine tenths observed a single time. Notes on this clone: Its antigen is not known.

The clonotype originates from an adult in good health. This chain uses TRBV9 with TRBJ2-1, with 9 bases lining up with TRBD2. This sample comprised peripheral blood, obtained on day 0 of MenACWY control vaccination. CDR3 DNA: TGTGCCAGCAGCCCTAGCGGGGTCTCCTACAATGAGCAGTTCTTC. This codes for CASSPSGVSYNEQFF.